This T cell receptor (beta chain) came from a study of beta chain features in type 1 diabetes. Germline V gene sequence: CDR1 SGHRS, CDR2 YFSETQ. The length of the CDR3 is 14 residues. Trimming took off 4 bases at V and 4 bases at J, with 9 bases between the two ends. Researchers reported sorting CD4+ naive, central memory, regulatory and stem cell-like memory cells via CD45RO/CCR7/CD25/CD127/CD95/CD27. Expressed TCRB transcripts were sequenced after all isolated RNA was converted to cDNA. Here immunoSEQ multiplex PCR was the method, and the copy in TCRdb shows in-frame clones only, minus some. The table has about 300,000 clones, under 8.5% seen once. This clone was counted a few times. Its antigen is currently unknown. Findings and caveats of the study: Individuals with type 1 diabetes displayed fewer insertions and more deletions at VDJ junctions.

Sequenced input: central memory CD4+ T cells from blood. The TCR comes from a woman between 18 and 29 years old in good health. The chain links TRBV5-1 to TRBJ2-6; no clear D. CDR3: CASSPMGGANVLTF. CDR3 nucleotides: TGCGCCAGCAGCCCCATGGGGGGGGCCAACGTCCTGACTTTC.